This T cell receptor beta chain is drawn from a study of human T cells and chemical hapten exposure. This clonotype has a handful of counts. Time point defined: patch test 2, 6 weeks after DPC sensitization. As to treatment: therapeutic diphenylcyclopropenone sensitization with weekly scalp DPC. Alopecia patients deemed DPC-suitable, aged 18 to 70, excluding pregnancy. TCRdb re-analysed the RACE reads in MiXCR, keeping a single row per CDR3 protein. The repertoire holds more than 90,000 distinct CDR3 sequences, with approximately 10% as singletons. The germline CDR1 and CDR2 sequences are SGDLS and YYNGEE. This CDR3 has 14 amino acids. The ends lost 6 bases at V and 6 bases at J; junction bases unmatched: 9.

V usage is TRBV9 and J usage is TRBJ2-1; TRBD2 agrees at 7 bases. This TCR was sampled from a woman in her forties with alopecia areata. Some clones in this sample may be carry-over from other donors' samples. Sequenced here: whole blood, sampled in connection with sensitization to the hapten diphenylcyclopropenone (DPC). The CDR3 sequence is CASTPGGKGNEQFF. The CDR3 bases are TGTGCCAGCACCCCGGGGGGTAAAGGCAATGAGCAGTTCTTC.